The clone carrying this T cell receptor (beta chain) was detected many times. The antigen is unknown. This sample's time point: newly diagnosed GD, antithyroid drugs for less than 3 months. The TCR library was prepared using RNA isolated from PBMCs. The CDR3 is made up of 10 amino acids. The V gene lost 5 bases and the J gene lost 8 bases, with 9 bases spanning the gap. CDR1 and CDR2 from the germline V gene are DFQATT and SNEGSKA (reference sequence). Libraries of TCR beta came from iRepertoire HTBI primers plus Arm-PCR of CDR3 regions. MiXCR was run by TCRdb on the multiplex PCR reads, yielding one entry per CDR3 protein. The sample yields about 540,000 distinct CDR3 sequences, roughly 14% seen once. These data are taken from a study of regulatory T cells in long-lasting Graves disease. Study overall: Under 3 months of antithyroid drugs had been taken by newly diagnosed Graves' patients. Study-wide findings and caveats: Favored gene segments in persistent disease were TRBV28, TRBJ1-2 and TRBJ2-5.

This same sample was also part of a study on T cells in Graves' hyperthyroidism and ophthalmopathy. As that study records: The model identified upcoming ophthalmopathy a median approximately six months ahead of onset.

Source: peripheral blood mononuclear cells (PBMCs), taken at new diagnosis, from a patient treated with antithyroid drugs. The sequence derives from a man aged 25 to 45 with Graves disease. The genes are TRBV20-1 and TRBJ1-1; D perhaps matches TRBD1 (6 bases). CDR3 loop: CSALQGEAFF. The DNA of the CDR3 is TGCAGTGCTTTGCAGGGGGAAGCTTTCTTT.